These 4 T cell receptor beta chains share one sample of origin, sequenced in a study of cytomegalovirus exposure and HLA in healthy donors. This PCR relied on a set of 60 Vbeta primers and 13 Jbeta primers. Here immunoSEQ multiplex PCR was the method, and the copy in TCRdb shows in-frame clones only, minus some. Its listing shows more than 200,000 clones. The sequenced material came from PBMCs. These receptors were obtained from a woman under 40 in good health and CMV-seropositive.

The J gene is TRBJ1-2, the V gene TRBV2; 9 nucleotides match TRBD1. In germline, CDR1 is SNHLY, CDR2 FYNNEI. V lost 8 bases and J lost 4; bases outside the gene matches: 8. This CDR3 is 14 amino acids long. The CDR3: CASQAPGQGYGYTF. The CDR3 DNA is TGTGCCAGCCAGGCACCGGGACAGGGCTATGGCTACACCTTC. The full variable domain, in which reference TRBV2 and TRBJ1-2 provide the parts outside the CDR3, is EPEVTQTPSHQVTQMGQEVILRCVPISNHLYFYWYRQILGQKVEFLVSFYNNEISEKSEIFDDQFSVERPDGSNFTLKIRSTKLEDSAMYFCASQAPGQGYGYTFGSGTRLTVV.

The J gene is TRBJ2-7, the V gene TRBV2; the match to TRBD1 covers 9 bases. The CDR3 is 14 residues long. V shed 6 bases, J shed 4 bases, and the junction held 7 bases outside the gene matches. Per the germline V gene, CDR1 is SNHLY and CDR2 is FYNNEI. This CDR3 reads CASRGGQGSYEQYF. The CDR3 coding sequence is TGTGCCAGCAGAGGGGGACAGGGATCGTACGAGCAGTACTTC.

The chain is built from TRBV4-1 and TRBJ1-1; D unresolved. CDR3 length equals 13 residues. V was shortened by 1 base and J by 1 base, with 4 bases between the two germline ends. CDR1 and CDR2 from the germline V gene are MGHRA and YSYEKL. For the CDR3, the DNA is TGCGCCAGCAGCCAAGTTAAGAACACTGAAGCTTTCTTT. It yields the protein CASSQVKNTEAFF.

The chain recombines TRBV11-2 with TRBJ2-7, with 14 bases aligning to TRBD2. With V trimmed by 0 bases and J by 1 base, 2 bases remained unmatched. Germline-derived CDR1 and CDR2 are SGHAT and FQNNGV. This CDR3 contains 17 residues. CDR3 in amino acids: CASSLEGLAGVSYEQYF. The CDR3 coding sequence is TGTGCCAGCAGCTTAGAGGGACTAGCGGGAGTATCCTACGAGCAGTACTTC.